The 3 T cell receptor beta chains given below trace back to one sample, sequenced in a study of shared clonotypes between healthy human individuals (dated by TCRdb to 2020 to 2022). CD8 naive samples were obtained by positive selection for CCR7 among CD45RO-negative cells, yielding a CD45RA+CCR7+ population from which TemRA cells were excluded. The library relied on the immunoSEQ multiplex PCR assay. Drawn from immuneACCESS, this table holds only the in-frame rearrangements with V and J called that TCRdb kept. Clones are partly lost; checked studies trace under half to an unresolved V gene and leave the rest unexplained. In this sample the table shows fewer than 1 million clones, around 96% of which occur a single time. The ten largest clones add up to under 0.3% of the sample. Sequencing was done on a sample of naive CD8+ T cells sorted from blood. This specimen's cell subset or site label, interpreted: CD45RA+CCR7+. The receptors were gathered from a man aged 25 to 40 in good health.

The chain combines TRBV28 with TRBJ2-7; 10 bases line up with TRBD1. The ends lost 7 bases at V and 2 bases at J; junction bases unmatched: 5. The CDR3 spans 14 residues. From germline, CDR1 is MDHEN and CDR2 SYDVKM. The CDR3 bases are TGTGCCAGCACCGACAGGGGGCTTCCCTACGAGCAGTACTTC. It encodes CASTDRGLPYEQYF.

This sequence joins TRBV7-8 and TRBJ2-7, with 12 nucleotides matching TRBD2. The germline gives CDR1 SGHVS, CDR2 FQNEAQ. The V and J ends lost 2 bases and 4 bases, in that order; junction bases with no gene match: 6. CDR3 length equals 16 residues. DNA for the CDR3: TGTGCCAGCAGCTTACGACTAGCGGGAGCGGGATACGAGCAGTACTTC. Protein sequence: CASSLRLAGAGYEQYF.

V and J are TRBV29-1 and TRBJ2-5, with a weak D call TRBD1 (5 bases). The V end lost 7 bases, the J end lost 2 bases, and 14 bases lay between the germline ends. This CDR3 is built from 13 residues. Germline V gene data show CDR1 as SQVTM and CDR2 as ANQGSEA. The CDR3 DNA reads TGCAGCGCCGAACCGGACAATCAAGAGACCCAGTACTTC. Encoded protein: CSAEPDNQETQYF.